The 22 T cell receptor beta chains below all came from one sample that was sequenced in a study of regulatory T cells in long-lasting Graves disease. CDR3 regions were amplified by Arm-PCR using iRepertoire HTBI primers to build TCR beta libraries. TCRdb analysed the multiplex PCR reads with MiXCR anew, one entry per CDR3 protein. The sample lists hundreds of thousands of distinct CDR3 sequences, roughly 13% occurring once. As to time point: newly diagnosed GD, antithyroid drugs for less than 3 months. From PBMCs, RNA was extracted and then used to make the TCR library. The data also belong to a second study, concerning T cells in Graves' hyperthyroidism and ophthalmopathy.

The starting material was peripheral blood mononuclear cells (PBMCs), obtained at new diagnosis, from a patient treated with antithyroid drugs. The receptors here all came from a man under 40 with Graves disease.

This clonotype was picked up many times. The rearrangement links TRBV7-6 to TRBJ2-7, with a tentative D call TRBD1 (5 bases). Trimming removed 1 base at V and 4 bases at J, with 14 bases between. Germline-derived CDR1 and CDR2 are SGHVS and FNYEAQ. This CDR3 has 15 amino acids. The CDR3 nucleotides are TGTGCCAGCAGCTTAGGGTCCAGGGCCGTGTACGAGCAGTACTTC. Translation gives CASSLGSRAVYEQYF.

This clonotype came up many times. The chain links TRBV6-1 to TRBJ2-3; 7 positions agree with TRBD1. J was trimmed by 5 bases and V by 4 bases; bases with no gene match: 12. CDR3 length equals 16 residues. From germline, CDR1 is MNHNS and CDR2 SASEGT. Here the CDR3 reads CASSGEDRELIDTQYF. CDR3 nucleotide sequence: TGTGCCAGCAGTGGAGAAGACAGGGAACTTATAGATACGCAGTATTTT.

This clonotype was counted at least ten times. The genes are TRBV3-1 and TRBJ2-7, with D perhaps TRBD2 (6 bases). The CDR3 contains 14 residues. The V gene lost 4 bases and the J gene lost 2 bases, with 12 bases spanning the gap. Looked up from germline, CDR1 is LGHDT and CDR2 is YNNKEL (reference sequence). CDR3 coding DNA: TGTGCCAGCAGCCGCCAAGGGGAGGCCTACGAGCAGTACTTC. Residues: CASSRQGEAYEQYF.

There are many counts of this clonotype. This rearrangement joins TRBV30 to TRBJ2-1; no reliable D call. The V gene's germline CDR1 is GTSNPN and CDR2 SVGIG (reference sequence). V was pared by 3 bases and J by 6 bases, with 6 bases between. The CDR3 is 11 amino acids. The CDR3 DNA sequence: TGTGCCTGGAGCCCGGGCAATGAGCAGTTCTTC. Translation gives CAWSPGNEQFF. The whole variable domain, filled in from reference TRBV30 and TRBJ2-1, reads SQTIHQWPATLVQPVGSPLSLECTVEGTSNPNLYWYRQAAGRGLQLLFYSVGIGQISSEVPQNLSASRPQDRQFILSSKKLLLSDSGFYLCAWSPGNEQFFGPGTRLTVL.

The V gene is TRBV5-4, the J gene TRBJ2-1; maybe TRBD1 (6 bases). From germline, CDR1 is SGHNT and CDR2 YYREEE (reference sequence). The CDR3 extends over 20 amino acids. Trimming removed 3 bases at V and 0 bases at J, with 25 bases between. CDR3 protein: CASSSPFATGTRSSYNEQFF. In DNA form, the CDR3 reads TGTGCCAGCAGCTCCCCCTTTGCGACAGGCACGAGAAGCTCCTACAATGAGCAGTTCTTC.

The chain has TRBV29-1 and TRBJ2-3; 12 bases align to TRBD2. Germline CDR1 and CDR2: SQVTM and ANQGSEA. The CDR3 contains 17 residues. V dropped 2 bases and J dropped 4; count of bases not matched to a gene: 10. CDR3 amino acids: CSVERLAGGPEADTQYF. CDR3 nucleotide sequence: TGCAGCGTTGAAAGGCTAGCGGGAGGGCCTGAGGCAGATACGCAGTATTTT.

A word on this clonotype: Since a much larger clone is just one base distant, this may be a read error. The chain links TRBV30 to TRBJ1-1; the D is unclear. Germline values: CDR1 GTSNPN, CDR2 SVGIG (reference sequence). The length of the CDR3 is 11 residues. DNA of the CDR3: TGTGCCTGGAGTGCGGGTAATCGGGCTTCCTTT. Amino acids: CAWSAGNRASF.

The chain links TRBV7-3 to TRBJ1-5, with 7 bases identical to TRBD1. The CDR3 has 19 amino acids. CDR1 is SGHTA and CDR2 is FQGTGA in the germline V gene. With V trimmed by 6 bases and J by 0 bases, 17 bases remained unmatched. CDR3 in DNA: TGTGCCAGCAGGACGGGTAAGGGACAGCTTATTTATAGCAATCAGCCCCAGCATTTT. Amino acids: CASRTGKGQLIYSNQPQHF.

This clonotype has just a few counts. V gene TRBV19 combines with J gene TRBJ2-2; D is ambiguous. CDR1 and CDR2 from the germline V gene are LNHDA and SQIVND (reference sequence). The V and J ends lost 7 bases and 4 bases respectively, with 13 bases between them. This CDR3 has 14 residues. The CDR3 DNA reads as TGTGCCAGTAAATCGCTTCTCAGCACCGGGGAGCTGTTTTTT. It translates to CASKSLLSTGELFF.

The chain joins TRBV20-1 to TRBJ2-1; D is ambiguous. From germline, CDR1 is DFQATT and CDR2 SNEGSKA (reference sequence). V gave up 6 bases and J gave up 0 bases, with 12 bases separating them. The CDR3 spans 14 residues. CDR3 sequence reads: CSALSLSSYNEQFF. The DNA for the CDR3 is TGCAGTGCCCTTAGCCTCAGCTCCTACAATGAGCAGTTCTTC.

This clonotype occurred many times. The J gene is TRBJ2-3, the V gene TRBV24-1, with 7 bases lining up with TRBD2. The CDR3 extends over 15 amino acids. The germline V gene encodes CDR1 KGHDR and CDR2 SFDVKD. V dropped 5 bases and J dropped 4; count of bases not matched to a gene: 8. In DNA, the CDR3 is TGTGCCACCAGTGGTACAGCGGGAATACCAGATACGCAGTATTTT. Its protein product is CATSGTAGIPDTQYF.

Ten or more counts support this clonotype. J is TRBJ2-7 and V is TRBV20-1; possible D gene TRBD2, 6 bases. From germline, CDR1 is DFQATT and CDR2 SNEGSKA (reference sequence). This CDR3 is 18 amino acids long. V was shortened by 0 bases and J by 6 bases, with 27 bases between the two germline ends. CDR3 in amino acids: CSARDRGKSGLRSTEQYF. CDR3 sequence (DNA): TGCAGTGCTAGAGATCGTGGCAAGTCGGGACTCCGCTCCACCGAGCAGTACTTC.

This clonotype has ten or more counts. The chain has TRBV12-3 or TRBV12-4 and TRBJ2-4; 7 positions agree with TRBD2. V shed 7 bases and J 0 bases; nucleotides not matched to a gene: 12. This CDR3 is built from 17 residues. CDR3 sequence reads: CASTDGGLAVAKNIQYF. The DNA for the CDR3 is TGTGCCAGCACTGACGGTGGGCTAGCGGTAGCCAAAAACATTCAGTACTTC.

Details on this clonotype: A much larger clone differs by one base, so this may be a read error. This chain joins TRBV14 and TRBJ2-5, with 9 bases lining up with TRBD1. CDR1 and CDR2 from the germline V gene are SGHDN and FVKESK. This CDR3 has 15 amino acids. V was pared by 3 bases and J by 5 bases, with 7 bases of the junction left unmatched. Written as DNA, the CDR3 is TGTGCCAGCAGCCACCCGGGACAGGGTGGCGAGACCCAGTACTTC. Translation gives CASSHPGQGGETQYF. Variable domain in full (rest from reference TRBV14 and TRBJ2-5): EAGVTQFPSHSVIEKGQTVTLRCDPISGHDNLYWYRRVMGKEIKFLLHFVKESKQDESGMPNNRFLAERTGGTYSTLKVQPAELEDSGVYFCASSHPGQGGETQYFGPGTRLLVL.

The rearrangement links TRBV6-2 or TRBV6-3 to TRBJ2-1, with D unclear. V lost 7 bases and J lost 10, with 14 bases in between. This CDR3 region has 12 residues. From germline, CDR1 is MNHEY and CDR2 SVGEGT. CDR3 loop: CASILGPGEQFF. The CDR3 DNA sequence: TGTGCCAGCATCTTGGGCCCGGGCGAGCAGTTCTTC.

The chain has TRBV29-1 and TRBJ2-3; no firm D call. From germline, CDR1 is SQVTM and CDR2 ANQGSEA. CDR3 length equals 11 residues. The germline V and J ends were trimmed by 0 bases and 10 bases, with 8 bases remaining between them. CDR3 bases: TGCAGCGTTGAAGAGTATGGGGCGCAGTATTTT. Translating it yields CSVEEYGAQYF.

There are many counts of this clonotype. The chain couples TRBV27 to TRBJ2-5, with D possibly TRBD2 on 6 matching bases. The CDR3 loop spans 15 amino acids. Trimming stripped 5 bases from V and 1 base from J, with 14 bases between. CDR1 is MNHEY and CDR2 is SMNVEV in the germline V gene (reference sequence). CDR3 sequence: CASSLLGGLQETQYF. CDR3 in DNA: TGTGCCAGCAGTCTTCTGGGGGGACTCCAAGAGACCCAGTACTTC.

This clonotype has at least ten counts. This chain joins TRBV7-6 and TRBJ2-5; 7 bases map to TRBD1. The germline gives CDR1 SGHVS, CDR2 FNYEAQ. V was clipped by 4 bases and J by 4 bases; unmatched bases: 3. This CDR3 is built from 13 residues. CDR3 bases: TGTGCCAGCAGCTCGGGACAGTCAGAGACCCAGTACTTC. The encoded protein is CASSSGQSETQYF.

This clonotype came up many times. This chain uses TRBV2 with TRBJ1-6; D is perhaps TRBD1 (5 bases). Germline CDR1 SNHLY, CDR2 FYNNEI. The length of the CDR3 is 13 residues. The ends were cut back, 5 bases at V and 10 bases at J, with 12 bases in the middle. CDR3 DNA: TGTGCCAGCAGTACTGACAGAAACTCACCCCTCCACTTT. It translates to CASSTDRNSPLHF.

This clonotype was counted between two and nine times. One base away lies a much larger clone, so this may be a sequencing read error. The CDR3 is CASSGGGRRWVKNTEAFF. DNA for the CDR3: TGTGCCAGCAGTGGGGGGGGCAGGCGATGGGTAAAGAACACTGAAGCTTTCTTT. This rearrangement joins TRBV6-1 to TRBJ1-1, with D possibly TRBD1 on 6 matching bases. This CDR3 comprises 18 residues. Germline V lookup: CDR1 MNHNS, CDR2 SASEGT. Trimming left V 4 bases short and J 1 base short, with 22 bases between.

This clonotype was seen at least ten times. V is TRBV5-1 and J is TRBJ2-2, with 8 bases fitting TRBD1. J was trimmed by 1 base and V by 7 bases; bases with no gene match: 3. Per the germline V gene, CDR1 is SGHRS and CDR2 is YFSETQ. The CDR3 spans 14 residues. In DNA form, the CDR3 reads TGCGCCAGCGGGACAGGCCTGAACACCGGGGAGCTGTTTTTT. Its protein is CASGTGLNTGELFF.

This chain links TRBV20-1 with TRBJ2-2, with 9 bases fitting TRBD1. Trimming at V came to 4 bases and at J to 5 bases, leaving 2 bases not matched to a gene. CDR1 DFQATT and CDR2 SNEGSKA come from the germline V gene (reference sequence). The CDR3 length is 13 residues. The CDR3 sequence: CSANRGQTGELFF. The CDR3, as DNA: TGCAGTGCTAACAGGGGGCAAACCGGGGAGCTGTTTTTT.